A selection of T cell receptor beta chains follows, all from one sample in a study of T cell responses to AZD1222 COVID-19 vaccine. Data came from immunoSEQ multiplex PCR; TCRdb stores just in-frame clones and leaves some out. The table shows about 180,000 clones, with about 91% occurring only once. Material: peripheral blood, obtained on day 0 of AZD1222 vaccination. Receptor source: an adult in good health. The CDR3 runs from the conserved cysteine through the conserved F or W.

V	CDR3
TRBV5-1	CASSSGQAAGYTF
TRBV4-3	CASSQEWGDSNTEAFF
TRBV4-1	CASSQDLDRGTEAFF
TRBV2	CASSVGSDTEAFF
TRBV30	CAWSVNSGRRLPGYTF
TRBV6-6	CASSPHQAAPTNYGYTF
TRBV6-4	CASSEARGSEQYF
TRBV24-1	CATSDSRGDRAIYGYTF
TRBV28	CASSPIGTAIQETQYF
TRBV29-1	CSSGDSQYF
TRBV6-5	CAAGLGSYEQYF
TRBV9	CASSVPGSGSGNEQFF
TRBV9	CASSVDAVSGANVLTF
TRBV20-1	CSARGGTQYF
TRBV6-6	CASSYPGRTTQPQHF
TRBV19	CASSIRMGTGYTF
TRBV5-1	CASSPPYTNYGYTF
TRBV19	CASSIRDRNYGYTF
TRBV18	CASSPVLPNRGQGYEQYF
TRBV19	CASAEGTGGYEQYF
TRBV11-2	CASSLSGTGIAEAFF
TRBV19	CASSKLAGVTSTDTQYF
TRBV28	CASSGGQSLDQPQHF
TRBV6-2/TRBV6-3	CASSYSTGGTEAFF
TRBV28	CASSRGGYTF
TRBV10-3	CAISDPKWPYEQYF
TRBV3-1/TRBV3-2	CASSHVTGARGYTF
TRBV5-5	CASSSEYTGLGHYEQYF
TRBV30	CAWSVGTFTNQPQHF
TRBV11-2	CASSFKTGAPNRNTEAFF
TRBV7-2	CASTQGQTYNSPLHF
TRBV19	CASSPSRGAGAEAFF
TRBV5-1	CASSFGGSNQPQHF
TRBV6-5	CASSYAGGNTEAFF
TRBV27	CASRRQGGYYGYTF
TRBV19	CASSMLTGTSTGEQYF
TRBV28	CASRSQGSSGANVLTF
TRBV19	CASSLTNNEQFF
TRBV4-3	CASSQDRVTTEAFF
TRBV19	CASSSPVLAGVSYEQYF
TRBV28	CASSYRLAASDTQYF
TRBV28	CASSLFPTGNTEAFF
TRBV19	CASSIAEGVSYEQYF
TRBV28	CASRPGGLGNEQFF
TRBV11-2	CASSRGTAGNTIYF
TRBV7-3	CASSLEGSYGELFF